Below are 30 T cell receptor beta chains sequenced from a single sample in a study of blood T cells in healthy people across ages. A second PCR, run for about 7 to 12 cycles, used a sample-barcoded 5' primer plus a J-beta primer mix. TCRdb called the 5' RACE reads again in MiXCR, with one record for every CDR3 protein. The sample yields about 1.4 million distinct CDR3 sequences, roughly 60% seen once. Sequencing input: blood. The receptor set was obtained from a young man in good health.

The V call is TRBV25-1, the J call TRBJ1-6; no firm D call. In germline, CDR1 is MGHDK, CDR2 SYGVNS. Trimming removed 6 bases at V and 1 base at J, with 10 bases between. The CDR3 runs 15 residues. The DNA for the CDR3 is TGTGCCAGCAGCCCCGCGGGATCCTATAATTCACCCCTCCACTTT. It yields the protein CASSPAGSYNSPLHF.

This chain connects TRBV4-1 to TRBJ1-1; TRBD1 is a possible D gene (6 bases). Germline V lookup: CDR1 MGHRA, CDR2 YSYEKL. V was pared by 1 base and J by 5 bases, with 14 bases between. This CDR3 is built from 15 residues. CDR3 residues: CASSQVKGGGTEAFF. CDR3 bases: TGCGCCAGCAGCCAAGTTAAAGGGGGGGGGACTGAAGCTTTCTTT.

The J gene is TRBJ1-2, the V gene TRBV30, with 7 nucleotides matching TRBD1. Germline values: CDR1 GTSNPN, CDR2 SVGIG (reference sequence). The CDR3 covers 14 residues. Trimming at V came to 3 bases and at J to 2 bases, leaving 6 bases not matched to a gene. CDR3 sequence (DNA): TGTGCCTGGAGCCGGAGACAGGGAAACTATGGCTACACCTTC. Protein: CAWSRRQGNYGYTF.

This rearrangement joins TRBV4-1 to TRBJ2-1; the match to TRBD2 covers 10 bases. The CDR3 totals 15 residues. Germline assignment: CDR1 MGHRA and CDR2 YSYEKL. V gave up 0 bases and J gave up 10 bases; unmatched junction bases: 6. CDR3 in DNA: TGCGCCAGCAGCCAAGACAGGCTAGCGGGGGAGGAGCAGTTCTTC. Protein: CASSQDRLAGEEQFF.

This rearrangement joins TRBV20-1 to TRBJ2-5; TRBD1 matches at 7 bases. The ends lost 1 base at V and 2 bases at J; junction bases unmatched: 7. Per germline, CDR1 DFQATT and CDR2 SNEGSKA (reference sequence). The CDR3 spans 15 residues. CDR3 residues: CSARVLGTVQETQYF. CDR3 bases: TGCAGTGCTAGAGTACTCGGGACAGTTCAAGAGACCCAGTACTTC.

The chain is built from TRBV4-1 and TRBJ2-7, with TRBD2 matching over 7 bases. Germline V CDR1 and CDR2: MGHRA, YSYEKL. CDR3 length: 15 amino acids. Trimming removed 5 bases from V and 5 bases from J; junction bases left unmatched: 12. The DNA for the CDR3 is TGCGCCAGCAGCTATAGACTAGCTGTTTTCCACGAGCAGTACTTC. This codes for CASSYRLAVFHEQYF.

The chain carries TRBV9 and TRBJ2-3; no firm D call. The CDR3 sequence is 16 residues long. Germline V gene data show CDR1 as SGDLS and CDR2 as YYNGEE. Trimming shortened V by 1 base and J by 0 bases, and 12 bases separated the two germline ends. The CDR3 here is CASSVLPDSSTDTQYF. The CDR3 nucleotides are TGTGCCAGCAGCGTATTGCCAGATTCTAGCACAGATACGCAGTATTTT.

The rearrangement joins TRBV15 to TRBJ2-7, with D perhaps matching TRBD2 (5 bases). CDR1 is LNHNV and CDR2 is YYDKDF in the germline V gene (reference sequence). The CDR3 has 14 amino acids. The germline V and J ends were trimmed by 9 bases and 0 bases, with 15 bases remaining between them. The CDR3 nucleotides read TGTGCCACTTCGGGAACCGAAAGCTCCTACGAGCAGTACTTC. Translation gives CATSGTESSYEQYF.

This clonotype was found a few times. V is TRBV2 and J is TRBJ2-5; maybe TRBD1 (6 bases). V was cut by 5 bases and J by 5 bases, with 15 bases left in between. CDR3 size: 14 residues. From germline, CDR1 is SNHLY and CDR2 FYNNEI. The CDR3: CASSPPRTVETQYF. The CDR3, as DNA: TGTGCCAGCAGTCCCCCTCGGACAGTGGAGACCCAGTACTTC. Drawing the rest from reference TRBV2 and TRBJ2-5, the complete variable domain is EPEVTQTPSHQVTQMGQEVILRCVPISNHLYFYWYRQILGQKVEFLVSFYNNEISEKSEIFDDQFSVERPDGSNFTLKIRSTKLEDSAMYFCASSPPRTVETQYFGPGTRLLVL.

The chain is built from TRBV6-5 and TRBJ2-7; D is tentatively TRBD1 or TRBD2 (5 bases each). The CDR3 length is 15 residues. V lost 5 bases, J lost 2 bases, and 16 bases lay in between. CDR1 is MNHEY and CDR2 is SVGAGI in the germline V gene. The CDR3 DNA reads TGTGCCAGCAGTAAGGGACCCGGCAGCCCCTACGAGCAGTACTTC. Translation gives CASSKGPGSPYEQYF.

This clonotype was picked up a small number of times. The chain is built from TRBV15 and TRBJ1-2; D unclear. V gave up 3 bases and J gave up 4 bases, with 9 bases separating them. This CDR3 comprises 13 residues. Germline CDR1 LNHNV, CDR2 YYDKDF (reference sequence). CDR3 bases: TGTGCCACCAGCAGCCCCCCTCGCTATGGCTACACCTTC. This gives the protein CATSSPPRYGYTF.

The rearrangement joins TRBV7-9 to TRBJ2-7, with 10 bases aligning to TRBD2. CDR3 length equals 16 residues. From germline, CDR1 is SEHNR and CDR2 FQNEAQ (reference sequence). J lost 2 bases, V lost 3 bases, and 7 bases had no gene match. The CDR3 nucleotides are TGTGCCAGCAGCTTCCGTAGCGGGGGGAACACCTACGAGCAGTACTTC. Translation: CASSFRSGGNTYEQYF.

The rearrangement uses TRBV11-3 and TRBJ2-5; 14 nucleotides line up with TRBD2. The CDR3 contains 16 residues. With 5 bases clipped from V and 11 bases from J, the junction kept 13 bases outside the gene matches. Germline assignment: CDR1 SGHNT and CDR2 YENEEA. CDR3 DNA: TGTGCCAGCAGCCAGGGACTAGCGGGAGCGCACAATGAGCAGTACTTC. This translates into CASSQGLAGAHNEQYF.

The rearrangement links TRBV6-6 to TRBJ2-6; D is undetermined. CDR1 and CDR2 from the germline V gene are MNHNY and SVGAGI (reference sequence). The CDR3 loop spans 15 amino acids. With 7 bases removed from V and 2 bases from J, the gap between germline ends came to 12 bases. The CDR3 nucleotides read TGTGCCAGCACGAATTTAGACGCTGGGGCCAACGTCCTGACTTTC. It specifies CASTNLDAGANVLTF.

The J gene is TRBJ2-7, the V gene TRBV12-3 or TRBV12-4; D is possibly TRBD2 (6 bases). Trimming left V 6 bases short and J 4 bases short, with 25 bases between. The CDR3 runs to 17 residues. For the CDR3, the DNA is TGTGCCAGCAGCCGAACCTCCCTGCGGGACGGGAGTTACGAGCAGTACTTC. It specifies CASSRTSLRDGSYEQYF.

This clonotype was detected a few times. The chain couples TRBV6-5 to TRBJ2-7; no clear D. V was cut by 4 bases and J by 7 bases, with 11 bases left in between. This CDR3 has 12 residues. Germline assignment: CDR1 MNHEY and CDR2 SVGAGI. CDR3 DNA sequence: TGTGCCAGCAGTTCATACACGGAGGAGCAGTACTTC. Translated: CASSSYTEEQYF.

The V gene is TRBV20-1, the J gene TRBJ2-7; D is uncertain. Deletions cut 0 bases from V and 3 bases from J, with 9 bases between. The CDR3 length is 13 residues. Germline V lookup: CDR1 DFQATT, CDR2 SNEGSKA (reference sequence). CDR3 region: CSAREYKGYEQYF. The CDR3 nucleotides are TGCAGTGCTAGAGAATATAAAGGCTACGAGCAGTACTTC.

This clonotype was counted between two and nine times. The chain employs TRBV20-1 and TRBJ2-7; either TRBD1 or TRBD2 may supply D (6 bases each). The CDR3 extends over 15 amino acids. The V gene's germline CDR1 is DFQATT and CDR2 SNEGSKA (reference sequence). The ends were cut back, 4 bases at V and 3 bases at J, with 19 bases in the middle. Here the CDR3 reads CSAKGGQTTSYEQYF. The CDR3 nucleotides read TGCAGTGCTAAGGGGGGCCAGACTACCAGCTACGAGCAGTACTTC.

The V gene is TRBV10-1, the J gene TRBJ1-6; D perhaps matches TRBD1 (5 bases). The V gene lost 6 bases and the J gene lost 7 bases, with 19 bases spanning the gap. Germline CDR1 and CDR2: WNHNN and SYGVQD (reference sequence). This CDR3 has 16 residues. The CDR3 DNA follows: TGCGCCAGCAGCGCTAGGGGCTCAGGACGGAATTCACCCCTCCACTTT. It specifies CASSARGSGRNSPLHF.

J is TRBJ1-2 and V is TRBV4-1; 8 bases are a match to TRBD1. Trimming removed 1 base from V and 2 bases from J; junction bases left unmatched: 6. Germline CDR1 reads MGHRA; CDR2 reads YSYEKL. The CDR3 length is 16 residues. In DNA form, the CDR3 reads TGCGCCAGCAGCCAAGCCCTGACAGGGGAGAACTATGGCTACACCTTC. Translating gives CASSQALTGENYGYTF.

This clonotype was counted once. This chain links TRBV2 with TRBJ2-7, with D possibly TRBD1 on 6 matching bases. CDR1 and CDR2 (germline): SNHLY, FYNNEI. CDR3 length: 15 amino acids. Trimming pared 2 bases from V and 0 bases from J, leaving 11 bases between. As DNA, the CDR3 is TGTGCCAGCAGTGAATTGGGGGCGAGCTCCTACGAGCAGTACTTC. Protein: CASSELGASSYEQYF.

This clonotype appeared once. The CDR3 nucleotides are TGTGCCAGCAGATCTACTCGGCGGGGCATGAACACCGGGGAGCTGTTTTTT. This gives the protein CASRSTRRGMNTGELFF. This sequence joins TRBV27 and TRBJ2-2; perhaps TRBD2 as D (6 bases). The length of the CDR3 is 17 residues. Trimming cost V 6 bases and J 1 base, with 18 bases left between them. Germline loops: CDR1 MNHEY, CDR2 SMNVEV (reference sequence).

V and J are TRBV10-2 and TRBJ2-7; no clear D. The CDR3 sequence is 13 residues long. Germline V CDR1 and CDR2: WSHSY, SAAADI. The V and J ends lost 0 bases and 4 bases respectively, with 7 bases between them. The CDR3 reads CASSESVRYEQYF. The CDR3 nucleotides read TGCGCCAGCAGTGAGTCGGTCAGGTACGAGCAGTACTTC.

The genes are TRBV20-1 and TRBJ1-1; 11 bases align to TRBD1. The length of the CDR3 is 13 residues. CDR1 DFQATT and CDR2 SNEGSKA come from the germline V gene (reference sequence). With V trimmed by 8 bases and J by 5 bases, 7 bases remained unmatched. The CDR3 region has the DNA TGCAGTTCGGGGACAGGGGGAAGGACTGAAGCTTTCTTT. As protein: CSSGTGGRTEAFF.

V usage is TRBV10-2 and J usage is TRBJ2-6, with D perhaps matching TRBD1 or TRBD2 (6 bases each). Trimming pared 6 bases from V and 2 bases from J, leaving 11 bases between. CDR1 is WSHSY and CDR2 is SAAADI in the germline V gene. The CDR3 sequence is 15 residues long. Written as DNA, the CDR3 is TGCGCCAGCAGGGAGGGGGGCACTGGGGCCAACGTCCTGACTTTC. It codes for CASREGGTGANVLTF.

This clonotype was observed a few times. CDR3 sequence reads: CSAEGGTLAETQYF. CDR3 DNA sequence: TGCAGTGCCGAAGGCGGGACCCTAGCGGAGACCCAGTACTTC. V gene TRBV20-1 combines with J gene TRBJ2-5, with D possibly TRBD2 on 6 matching bases. CDR1 is DFQATT and CDR2 is SNEGSKA in the germline V gene (reference sequence). Between the trimmed V and J ends, which lost 6 bases and 5 bases, there was a span of 19 bases. The CDR3 is made up of 14 amino acids.

Note on this clonotype: The germline gene is not matched at one end of the junction; a read error may be the cause. The V call is TRBV3-1, the J call TRBJ1-5; no reliable D call. This CDR3 has 14 residues. Germline-derived CDR1 and CDR2 are LGHDT and YNNKEL (reference sequence). The CDR3 here is CASSQEVGNQPQHF. For the CDR3, the DNA is TGCGCCAGCAGCCAAGAAGTGGGCAATCAGCCCCAGCATTTT.

Notes on this clonotype: One junction end disagrees with the germline gene, perhaps due to a read error. The genes are TRBV11-1 and TRBJ2-6; 7 bases are a match to TRBD1. The germline V gene has CDR1 SGHAT and CDR2 FQDESV (reference sequence). The CDR3 extends over 18 amino acids. The CDR3 sequence: CASSSPGQPFSGANVLTF. CDR3 sequence (DNA): TGCGCCAGCAGCTCCCCGGGACAGCCCTTCTCTGGGGCCAACGTCCTGACTTTC. Full variable domain (rest looked up from reference TRBV11-1 and TRBJ2-6): EAEVAQSPRYKITEKSQAVAFWCDPISGHATLYWYRQILGQGPELLVQFQDESVVDDSQLPKDRFSAERLKGVDSTLKIQPAELGDSAMYLCASSSPGQPFSGANVLTFGAGSRLTVL.

The table lists this clonotype with a few counts. V and J are TRBV7-9 and TRBJ2-7; the D is unclear. Germline V CDR1 and CDR2: SEHNR, FQNEAQ (reference sequence). This CDR3 is built from 15 residues. V lost 5 bases and J 2 bases, leaving 16 bases between the germline ends. The CDR3 nucleotides read TGTGCCAGCAGCCACGGGCGCCCCGACACCTACGAGCAGTACTTC. Residues: CASSHGRPDTYEQYF.

The rearrangement joins TRBV5-1 to TRBJ1-1, with 7 bases identical to TRBD1. CDR1 and CDR2 (germline): SGHRS, YFSETQ. The CDR3 covers 17 residues. J gave up 2 bases and V 2 bases, and 12 bases lay outside the gene matches. The CDR3 reads CASSLAGWGQLNTEAFF. The CDR3 nucleotides are TGCGCCAGCAGCTTAGCAGGTTGGGGACAGCTAAACACTGAAGCTTTCTTT.